Sequencing of this TCR beta chain was carried out in a study of blood T cell repertoires in COVID-19 (TCRdb year 2020). Regarding the research as a whole: Samples covering the acute and convalescent phases of COVID-19 were provided by collaborators in the United States, Italy and Spain. The material from the prospective study consisted of cDNA or gDNA derived from T cells, B-cell-depleted T cells, or PBMCs. Subjects who had been exposed to COVID-19, were actively infected with it, or had recovered from it provided the deeply sampled blood TCRbeta repertoires that made up the dataset. A freely available public database, intended as a resource for researchers studying the immune response to SARS-CoV-2, is where the repertoires were released. Samples came from the ongoing ImmuneRACE study (first 160 participants) plus 1,254 subjects from 6 global collaborators. The sample metadata nearly always contained a de-identified subject ID, COVID-19 status, age in years and sex. Where available, HLA class I and class II types were obtained from metadata supplied by the sample provider rather than from assay-based typing. The research as a whole found: The amount of clinical and demographic metadata varied by source and participant and was provided uncurated.

CDR3 length: 13 amino acids, cysteine to phenylalanine. CDR3 DNA only is kept here, 39 bases in frame from base 1. V loses 5 bases of germline sequence and J loses 5 bases, and the interval between the two ends is 12 bases. CDR1 and CDR2 (MNHEY, SMNVEV) derive from the germline V gene (reference sequence). TCRbeta CDR3 regions were amplified from genomic DNA using the immunoSEQ Assay, a bias-controlled multiplex PCR. The original methods were these. Within the assay, amplification of reference gene primers was used to estimate how many nucleated cells each sample contained. To quantify the absolute abundance of each unique TCRbeta CDR3 rearrangement, sequence reads were collapsed and filtered. For each sample, productive Simpson clonality was calculated as the square root of Simpson's diversity index over productive rearrangements. The table was pulled from immuneACCESS by TCRdb, which kept in-frame rearrangements only. Such tables lose some clones; where checked, under half of the loss comes from unresolved V genes, and the rest has no known cause. That table gives V, J and clone size, and the DNA gave D and trimming. The sample data list 200,000 to 250,000 clones, and about four fifths of these were observed just once. In total, the top ten clones hold approximately 8% of the sample.

On this clone: It has no known antigen specificity. No much larger clonotype is one base removed from it; base qualities were not supplied.

The collaborating institutions used their own protocols to collect whole blood in K2EDTA tubes. Collaborator samples were shipped for TCRbeta analysis as frozen whole blood, isolated PBMCs, or DNA extracted from either sample type. The source is a woman aged 45-65 years with active or convalescent COVID-19. The chain is made from TRBV27 and TRBJ1-2; 5 matching bases give a weak D call of TRBD1. The sequenced sample was peripheral blood. Read as DNA, the sequence is TGTGCCAGCAGTACCACAGGTGCTTATGGCTACACCTTC. Its protein product is CASSTTGAYGYTF.